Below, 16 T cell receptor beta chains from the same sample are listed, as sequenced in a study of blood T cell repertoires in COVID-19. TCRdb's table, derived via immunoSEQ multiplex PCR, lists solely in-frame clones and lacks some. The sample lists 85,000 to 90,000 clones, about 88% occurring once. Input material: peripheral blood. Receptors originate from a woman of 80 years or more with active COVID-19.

The DNA of the CDR3 is TGTGCCAGCAGCCCGGGGACTAGCGGGAGTGAGCAGTTCTTC. It encodes CASSPGTSGSEQFF. The V gene is TRBV11-1, the J gene TRBJ2-1; 14 bases are shared with TRBD2. In germline, CDR1 is SGHAT, CDR2 FQDESV (reference sequence). With 5 bases clipped from V and 9 bases from J, the junction kept 3 bases outside the gene matches. The CDR3 covers 14 residues.

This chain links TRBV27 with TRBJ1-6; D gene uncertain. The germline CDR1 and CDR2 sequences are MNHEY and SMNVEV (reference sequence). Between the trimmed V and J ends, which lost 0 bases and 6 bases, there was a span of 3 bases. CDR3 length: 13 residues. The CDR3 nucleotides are TGTGCCAGCAGTTTATCGGCTAATTCACCCCTCCACTTT. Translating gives CASSLSANSPLHF.

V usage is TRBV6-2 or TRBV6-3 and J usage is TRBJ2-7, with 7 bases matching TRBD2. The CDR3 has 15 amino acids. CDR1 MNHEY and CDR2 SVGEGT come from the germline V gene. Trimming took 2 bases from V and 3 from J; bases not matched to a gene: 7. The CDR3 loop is CASSYALAVLYEQYF. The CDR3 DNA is TGTGCCAGCAGTTACGCCCTAGCGGTACTCTACGAGCAGTACTTC.

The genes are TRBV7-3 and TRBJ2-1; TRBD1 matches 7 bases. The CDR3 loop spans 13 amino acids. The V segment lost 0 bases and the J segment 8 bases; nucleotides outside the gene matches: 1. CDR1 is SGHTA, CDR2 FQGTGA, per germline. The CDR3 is CASSLTGQYEQFF. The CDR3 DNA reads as TGTGCCAGCAGCTTAACGGGACAGTATGAGCAGTTCTTC.

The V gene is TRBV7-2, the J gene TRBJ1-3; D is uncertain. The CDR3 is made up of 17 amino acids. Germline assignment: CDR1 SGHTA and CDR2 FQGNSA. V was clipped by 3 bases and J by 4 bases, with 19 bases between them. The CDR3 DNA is TGTGCCAGCAGCTTGGTCAGGAGGGTCCAGGCGGGAAACACCATATATTTT. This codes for CASSLVRRVQAGNTIYF.

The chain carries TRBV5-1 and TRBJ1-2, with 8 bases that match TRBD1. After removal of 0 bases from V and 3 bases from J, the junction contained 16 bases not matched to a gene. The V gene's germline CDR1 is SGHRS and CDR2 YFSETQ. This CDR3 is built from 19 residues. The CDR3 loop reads CASSLAPARTGTGDYGYTF. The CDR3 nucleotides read TGCGCCAGCAGCTTGGCCCCTGCAAGAACCGGGACAGGAGACTATGGCTACACCTTC.

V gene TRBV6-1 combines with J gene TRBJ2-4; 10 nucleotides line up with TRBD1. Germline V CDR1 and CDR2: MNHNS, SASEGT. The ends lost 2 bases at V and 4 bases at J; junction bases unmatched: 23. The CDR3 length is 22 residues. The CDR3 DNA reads TGTGCCAGCAGTGAACAATCGAAGACAGGGGGCGTCATCTCATCCCGGAAAAACATTCAGTACTTC. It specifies CASSEQSKTGGVISSRKNIQYF.

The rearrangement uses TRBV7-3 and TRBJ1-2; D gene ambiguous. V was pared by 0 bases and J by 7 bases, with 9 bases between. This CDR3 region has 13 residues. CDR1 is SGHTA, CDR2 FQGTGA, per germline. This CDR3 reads CASSLTGGFGYTF. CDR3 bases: TGTGCCAGCAGCTTAACGGGAGGTTTTGGCTACACCTTC.

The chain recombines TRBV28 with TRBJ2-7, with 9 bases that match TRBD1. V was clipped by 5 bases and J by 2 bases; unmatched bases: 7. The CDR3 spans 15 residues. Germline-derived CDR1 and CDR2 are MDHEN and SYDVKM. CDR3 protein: CASSPGTGIPYEQYF. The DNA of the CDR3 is TGTGCCAGCAGTCCGGGGACAGGGATTCCCTACGAGCAGTACTTC.

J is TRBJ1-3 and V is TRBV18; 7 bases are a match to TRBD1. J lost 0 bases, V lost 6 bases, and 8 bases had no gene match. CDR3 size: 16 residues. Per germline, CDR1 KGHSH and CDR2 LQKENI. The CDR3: CASSQDRRNSGNTIYF. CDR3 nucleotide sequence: TGTGCCAGCTCCCAGGACAGGAGGAACTCTGGAAACACCATATATTTT.

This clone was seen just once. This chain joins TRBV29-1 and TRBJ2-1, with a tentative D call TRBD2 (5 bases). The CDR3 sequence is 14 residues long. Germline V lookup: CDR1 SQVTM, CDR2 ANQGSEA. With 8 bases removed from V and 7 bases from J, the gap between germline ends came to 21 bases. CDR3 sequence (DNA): TGCAGCTGTGGGGTTTGGGAGAAGAGGAATGAGCAGTTCTTC. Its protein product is CSCGVWEKRNEQFF.

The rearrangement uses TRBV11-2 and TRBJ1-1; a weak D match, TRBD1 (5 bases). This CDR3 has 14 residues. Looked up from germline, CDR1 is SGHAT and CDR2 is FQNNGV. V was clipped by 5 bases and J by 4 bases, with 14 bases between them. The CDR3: CASSVSSGFTEAFF. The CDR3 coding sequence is TGTGCCAGCAGCGTCTCTTCAGGGTTCACTGAAGCTTTCTTT.

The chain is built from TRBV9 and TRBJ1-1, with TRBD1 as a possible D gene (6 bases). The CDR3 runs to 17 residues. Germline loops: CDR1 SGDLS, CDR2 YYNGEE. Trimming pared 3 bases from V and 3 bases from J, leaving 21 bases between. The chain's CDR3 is CASSAPKGVGEYTEAFF. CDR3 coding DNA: TGTGCCAGCAGCGCGCCTAAGGGGGTAGGGGAGTACACTGAAGCTTTCTTT. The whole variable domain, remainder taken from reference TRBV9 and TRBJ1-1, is DSGVTQTPKHLITATGQRVTLRCSPRSGDLSVYWYQQSLDQGLQFLIQYYNGEERAKGNILERFSAQQFPDLHSELNLSSLELGDSALYFCASSAPKGVGEYTEAFFGQGTRLTVV.

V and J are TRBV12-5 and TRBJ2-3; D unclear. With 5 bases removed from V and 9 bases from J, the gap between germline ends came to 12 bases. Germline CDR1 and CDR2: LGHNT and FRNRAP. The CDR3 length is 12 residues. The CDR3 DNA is TGTGCTAGTGGTCAGAAACTGGAGACGCAGTATTTT. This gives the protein CASGQKLETQYF.

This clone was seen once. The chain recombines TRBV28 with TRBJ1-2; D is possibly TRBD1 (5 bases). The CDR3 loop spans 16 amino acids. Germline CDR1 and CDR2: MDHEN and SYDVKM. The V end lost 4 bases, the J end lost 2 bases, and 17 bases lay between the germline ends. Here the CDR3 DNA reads TGTGCCAGCAGTTCTGTAGGAGGGGCCTCAAACTATGGCTACACCTTC. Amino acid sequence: CASSSVGGASNYGYTF.

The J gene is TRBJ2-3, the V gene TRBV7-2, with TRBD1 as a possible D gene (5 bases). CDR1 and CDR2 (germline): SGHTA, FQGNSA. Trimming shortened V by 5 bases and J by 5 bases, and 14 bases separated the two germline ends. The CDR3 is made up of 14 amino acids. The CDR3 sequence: CASSLGQGVDTQYF. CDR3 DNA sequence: TGTGCCAGCAGCCTAGGGCAAGGGGTAGATACGCAGTATTTT. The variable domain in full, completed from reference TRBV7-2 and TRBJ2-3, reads GAGVSQSPSNKVTEKGKDVELRCDPISGHTALYWYRQSLGQGLEFLIYFQGNSAPDKSGLPSDRFSAERTGGSVSTLTIQRTQQEDSAVYLCASSLGQGVDTQYFGPGTRLTVL.